Each of the 20 T cell receptor beta chains below was sequenced from the same sample in a study of T cells in Graves' hyperthyroidism and ophthalmopathy. RNA transcripts gave rise to amplified TCR beta CDR3 regions. The HTBI primer set served for first-round RT-PCR of the TCR CDR3. TCRdb reprocessed the multiplex PCR reads via MiXCR and lists one record per CDR3 protein. The sample consists of hundreds of thousands of distinct CDR3 sequences, 15% to 17% of them appearing once. Specimen: blood. These receptors were taken from a woman aged 18 to 35 with Graves' hyperthyroidism.

V gene TRBV3-1 combines with J gene TRBJ1-6, with 8 bases aligning to TRBD1. V gave up 1 base and J gave up 9 bases; unmatched junction bases: 8. This CDR3 is 16 amino acids long. Germline V lookup: CDR1 LGHDT, CDR2 YNNKEL (reference sequence). The CDR3 bases are TGTGCCAGCAGCCAAGGCAGGACAGGGTCGGGTTCACCCCTCCACTTT. Translated: CASSQGRTGSGSPLHF.

The genes are TRBV6-1 and TRBJ2-3; 13 bases fit TRBD2. Trimming removed 3 bases from V and 2 bases from J; junction bases left unmatched: 2. CDR1 and CDR2 (germline): MNHNS, SASEGT. CDR3 size: 16 residues. CDR3: CASSETSGGPTDTQYF. CDR3 sequence (DNA): TGTGCCAGCAGTGAGACTAGCGGGGGGCCCACAGATACGCAGTATTTT.

This clonotype was observed many times. CDR3 sequence: CASSGTSGASYEQYF. The CDR3 coding sequence is TGTGCCAGCTCAGGGACTAGCGGGGCCTCCTACGAGCAGTACTTC. The V gene is TRBV18, the J gene TRBJ2-7; the match to TRBD2 covers 13 bases. The length of the CDR3 is 15 residues. The trim removed 5 bases at V and 0 bases at J, leaving 1 base unmatched. Germline V gene data show CDR1 as KGHSH and CDR2 as LQKENI. Full variable domain (rest looked up from reference TRBV18 and TRBJ2-7): NAGVMQNPRHLVRRRGQEARLRCSPMKGHSHVYWYRQLPEEGLKFMVYLQKENIIDESGMPKERFSAEFPKEGPSILRIQQVVRGDSAAYFCASSGTSGASYEQYFGPGTRLTVT.

This clonotype was observed at least ten times. CDR3 DNA sequence: TGTGCCAGCAGCGTAGGTATAGCGGGAGGGCCGGATACGCAGTATTTT. Protein: CASSVGIAGGPDTQYF. This sequence joins TRBV9 and TRBJ2-3; 11 bases match TRBD2. Germline V CDR1 and CDR2: SGDLS, YYNGEE. There are 16 residues in the CDR3. V lost 0 bases, J lost 6 bases, and 6 bases stayed unmatched.

The sample holds many counts of this clonotype. The chain carries TRBV3-1 and TRBJ2-7, with 8 bases fitting TRBD1. CDR1 is LGHDT, CDR2 YNNKEL, per germline (reference sequence). Trimming cost V 2 bases and J 2 bases; bases outside gene matches: 5. The CDR3 runs 15 residues. This CDR3 reads CASSQWGQATYEQYF. As DNA, the CDR3 is TGTGCCAGCAGCCAATGGGGACAGGCGACCTACGAGCAGTACTTC.

The sample holds many counts of this clonotype. The chain couples TRBV7-9 to TRBJ2-1; 11 nucleotides agree with TRBD2. After removal of 4 bases from V and 7 bases from J, the junction contained 9 bases not matched to a gene. The CDR3 has 16 residues. Germline CDR1 is SEHNR and CDR2 is FQNEAQ (reference sequence). The CDR3 region is CASSSVSGRAGNEQFF. In DNA, the CDR3 is TGTGCCAGCAGCTCGGTTAGCGGGAGGGCCGGAAATGAGCAGTTCTTC.

In its sample, this clonotype was seen many times. This chain joins TRBV5-1 and TRBJ2-5; D gene ambiguous. Trimming stripped 0 bases from V and 2 bases from J, with 8 bases between. Germline V gene sequence: CDR1 SGHRS, CDR2 YFSETQ. The CDR3 extends over 14 amino acids. DNA of the CDR3: TGCGCCAGCAGCTTGGTCCCGCCACAAGAGACCCAGTACTTC. This gives the protein CASSLVPPQETQYF.

A note on this clonotype: Mismatch with germline at one junction end may stem from a read error. The chain carries TRBV7-2 and TRBJ2-7; a weak D match, TRBD1 (6 bases). There are 15 residues in the CDR3. Per the germline V gene, CDR1 is SGHTA and CDR2 is FQGNSA. The CDR3 is CASSFLQDRNYEQYF. CDR3 in DNA: TGCGCCAGCAGCTTCTTACAGGACAGAAACTACGAGCAGTACTTC.

This clonotype was seen a handful of times. One end of the junction does not line up with germline, which may come from a read error. This chain joins TRBV20-1 and TRBJ1-6; 7 bases agree with TRBD1. The CDR3 extends over 16 amino acids. Germline CDR1 DFQATT, CDR2 SNEGSKA (reference sequence). The CDR3 DNA sequence: TGCAATGCTAGAGATAAGGCAGGGGGCTATAATTCACCCCTCCACTTT. Protein: CNARDKAGGYNSPLHF.

The chain uses TRBV20-1 and TRBJ2-3; 9 positions agree with TRBD2. The CDR3 length is 13 residues. Germline V gives CDR1 DFQATT, CDR2 SNEGSKA (reference sequence). The V segment lost 6 bases and the J segment 8 bases; nucleotides outside the gene matches: 9. Here the CDR3 reads CSANLGAGGTQYF. CDR3 coding DNA: TGCAGTGCAAACCTTGGAGCGGGAGGTACGCAGTATTTT.

The chain recombines TRBV7-9 with TRBJ2-7; 8 positions match TRBD2. The CDR3 is made up of 14 amino acids. The junction had 9 bases not matched to a gene; V was cut back by 8 bases and J by 3 bases. Germline CDR1 reads SEHNR; CDR2 reads FQNEAQ (reference sequence). The CDR3 loop is CASPPASGSYEQYF. DNA of the CDR3: TGTGCCAGCCCCCCAGCGAGCGGGAGCTACGAGCAGTACTTC.

This clonotype was seen repeatedly, ten times or more. The DNA of the CDR3 is TGTGCCATCAGAGAAAGGAATAATTCACCCCTCCACTTT. This translates into CAIRERNNSPLHF. The chain employs TRBV10-3 and TRBJ1-6; no definite D call. V lost 6 bases and J 5 bases, leaving 8 bases between the germline ends. Germline V gives CDR1 ENHRY, CDR2 SYGVKD. The CDR3 is 13 residues long.

The chain recombines TRBV3-1 with TRBJ2-7; 12 positions agree with TRBD2. CDR1 is LGHDT, CDR2 YNNKEL, per germline (reference sequence). Trimming at V came to 4 bases and at J to 3 bases, leaving 4 bases not matched to a gene. This CDR3 contains 15 residues. CDR3 sequence (DNA): TGTGCCAGCAGCCCTCGACTAGCGGGGGACTACGAGCAGTACTTC. Amino acid sequence: CASSPRLAGDYEQYF.

The chain links TRBV2 to TRBJ2-3; 7 nucleotides agree with TRBD2. V lost 5 bases and J lost 2; bases outside the gene matches: 4. The CDR3 is 14 residues long. Germline values: CDR1 SNHLY, CDR2 FYNNEI. CDR3 amino acids: CASSLADLTDTQYF. Here the CDR3 DNA reads TGTGCCAGCAGTCTAGCGGATCTCACAGATACGCAGTATTTT.

In its sample, this clonotype was seen many times. This chain links TRBV29-1 with TRBJ1-1; D may be TRBD1 (6 bases). V lost 4 bases to trimming and J lost 7 bases, with 19 bases between them. The V gene's germline CDR1 is SQVTM and CDR2 ANQGSEA. CDR3 size: 14 residues. CDR3 sequence (DNA): TGCAGCGTTGGAGGCGGTCAGGGGAGGGGTGAAGCTTTCTTT. Protein product: CSVGGGQGRGEAFF.

Only a few counts were recorded for this clonotype. The chain is built from TRBV25-1 and TRBJ1-5; possibly TRBD1 for D (5 bases). V lost 1 base and J 9 bases, leaving 13 bases between the germline ends. CDR3 size: 14 residues. Germline V gene sequence: CDR1 MGHDK, CDR2 SYGVNS. CDR3 amino acids: CASSEWQGWGPQHF. DNA for the CDR3: TGTGCCAGCAGTGAATGGCAGGGCTGGGGGCCCCAGCATTTT.

This clonotype was seen repeatedly, ten times or more. The chain has TRBV20-1 and TRBJ2-1; no definite D call. Germline loops: CDR1 DFQATT, CDR2 SNEGSKA (reference sequence). V gave up 6 bases and J gave up 7 bases, with 13 bases separating them. There are 12 residues in the CDR3. The CDR3 DNA is TGCAGTGCGACTGCCCCGAAAAATGAGCAGTTCTTC. Its protein product is CSATAPKNEQFF.

This clonotype was counted ten times or more. The rearrangement links TRBV12-3 or TRBV12-4 to TRBJ1-2, with 7 positions matching TRBD1. Trimming took 5 bases from V and 4 from J; bases not matched to a gene: 10. CDR3 size: 15 residues. The CDR3 nucleotides are TGTGCCAGCAGTGGATTAGGGGGCCTAGTCTATGGCTACACCTTC. Its protein is CASSGLGGLVYGYTF.

This clonotype was observed at least ten times. The chain carries TRBV6-1 and TRBJ1-2; TRBD1 might be the D (6 bases). CDR1 and CDR2 (germline): MNHNS, SASEGT. The V and J ends lost 4 bases and 3 bases respectively, with 9 bases between them. The CDR3 is 13 amino acids. The CDR3: CASSVTGHYGYTF. In DNA, the CDR3 is TGTGCCAGCAGTGTAACAGGGCACTATGGCTACACCTTC.

The chain has TRBV7-2 and TRBJ2-3, with 15 nucleotides matching TRBD2. The CDR3 contains 20 residues. V trimming: 1 base; J trimming: 1 base; junction bases outside the gene matches: 9. The germline V gene encodes CDR1 SGHTA and CDR2 FQGNSA. CDR3 sequence: CASSLVPPGLAGGGTDTQYF. The CDR3 nucleotides are TGTGCCAGCAGCTTAGTGCCCCCGGGACTAGCGGGGGGTGGCACAGATACGCAGTATTTT.